This TCR beta chain is drawn from a study of cytomegalovirus exposure and HLA in healthy donors. V shed 4 bases, J shed 2 bases, and the junction held 8 bases outside the gene matches. Germline assignment: CDR1 SGHNT and CDR2 YENEEA. The length of the CDR3 is 15 residues. PCR employed 60 Vbeta and 13 Jbeta primers. Clones were sequenced by immunoSEQ multiplex PCR, and TCRdb holds only the in-frame ones, with some missing. The sample has roughly 150,000 clones; around two thirds are singletons. Sequenced sample: PBMCs. This chain joins TRBV11-3 and TRBJ2-7, with 7 bases fitting TRBD1. This receptor was identified in a man aged 30 to 45 in good health and CMV-seropositive. CDR3 amino acids: CASSSRDSPAYEQYF. For the CDR3, the DNA is TGTGCCAGCAGCTCACGGGACAGTCCTGCCTACGAGCAGTACTTC.